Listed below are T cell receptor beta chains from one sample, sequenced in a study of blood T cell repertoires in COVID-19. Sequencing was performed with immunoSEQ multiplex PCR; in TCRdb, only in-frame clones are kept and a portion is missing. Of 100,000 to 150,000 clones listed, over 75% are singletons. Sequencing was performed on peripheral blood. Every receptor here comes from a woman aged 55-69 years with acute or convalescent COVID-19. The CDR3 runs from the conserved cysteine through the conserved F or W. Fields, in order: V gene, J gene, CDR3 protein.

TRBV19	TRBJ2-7	CAKGAQTYEQYF
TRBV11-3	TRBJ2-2	CASSQTSGNTGELFF
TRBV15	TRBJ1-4	CATSRVLDSGEKLFF
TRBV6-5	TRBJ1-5	CASRQTSNQPQHF
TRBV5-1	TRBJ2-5	CASSLDGQGGETQYF
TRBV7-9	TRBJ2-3	CASSSGLGQNTDTQYF
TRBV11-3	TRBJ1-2	CASSLDREGYTF
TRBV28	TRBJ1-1	CASSFGGLNTEAFF
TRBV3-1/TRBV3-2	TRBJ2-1	CASVRRNEQFF
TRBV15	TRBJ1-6	CATSGGNSPLHF
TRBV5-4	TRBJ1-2	CASSLDRAYGYTF
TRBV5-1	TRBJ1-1	CASSTGDRGFLGEAFF
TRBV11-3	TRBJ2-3	CASSFGTSADTQYF
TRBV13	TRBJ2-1	CASSTEPLDRLGDNEQFF
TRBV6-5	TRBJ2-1	CASSPQGFMGNEQFF
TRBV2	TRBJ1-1	CASRRPLIDEAFF
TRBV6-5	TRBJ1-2	CASREAQGGYGYTF
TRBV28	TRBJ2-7	CASSIGQGSSYEQYF
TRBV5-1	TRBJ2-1	CASSRGQGVVNEQFF
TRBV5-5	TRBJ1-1	CASSRQQGGTEAFF
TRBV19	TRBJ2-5	CASLGAGGETQYF
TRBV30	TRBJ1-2	CAWSVQSTNYGYTF
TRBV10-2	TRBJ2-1	CASSDWGAYNEQFF
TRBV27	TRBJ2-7	CASSLPSGTRVPYEQYF